This record looks at one T cell receptor (beta chain) sequence and its context. Its antigen is not identified. The data belong to a study of cytomegalovirus exposure and HLA in healthy donors. The overall study: An early release of data contained approximately 80 million unique TCRs, which came from HLA-typed donors.

PCR involved 60 Vbeta and 13 Jbeta primers. Using immunoSEQ multiplex PCR, the repertoire was profiled, and TCRdb retains in-frame clones only, with some absent. The table has 100,000 or so clones, approximately 80% seen once. Study-level points and caveats: Specificity of a few CMV-associated chains for CMV antigens was verified in vitro. Cytomegalovirus status was reportedly diagnosed by the classifier with high sensitivity and specificity.

This CDR3 comprises 15 residues. Germline trimming cut 4 bases from V and 4 bases from J; bases unmatched to any gene: 7. CDR1 is SGHTS, CDR2 YDEGEE, per germline. The receptor was isolated from a male donor in good health and CMV-seronegative. Sequencing used PBMCs. The V call is TRBV5-8, the J call TRBJ2-1; 8 bases are shared with TRBD2. The CDR3 sequence: CASSAGLAPYNEQFF. The CDR3 nucleotides read TGTGCCAGCAGCGCCGGACTAGCTCCATACAATGAGCAGTTCTTC.